This T cell receptor (beta chain) is drawn from a study of T cells in Graves' hyperthyroidism and ophthalmopathy. Lactation, pregnancy, other autoimmune disease or uncontrolled infection excluded patients. Germline CDR1 and CDR2: SGHTA and FQGTGA. This CDR3 is built from 14 residues. Between the trimmed V and J ends, which lost 6 bases and 6 bases, there was a span of 12 bases. Regions amplified from RNA transcripts were the TCR beta CDR3 regions. During a first-round RT-PCR of the TCR CDR3, the HTBI primer set was used. In TCRdb, the multiplex PCR reads were re-called with MiXCR into one record per CDR3 protein. Of about 570,000 distinct CDR3 sequences listed, 40% to 55% are singletons.

The chain recombines TRBV7-3 with TRBJ1-6, with D possibly being TRBD1 (6 bases). The source is an adult woman with Graves' disease, either hyperthyroidism or ophthalmopathy (not recorded which). Sequenced sample: peripheral blood or thyroid tissue (not recorded which). CDR3 nucleotides: TGTGCCAGCAGACGGGGGGCGAGTAATTCACCCCTCCACTTT. Protein: CASRRGASNSPLHF.